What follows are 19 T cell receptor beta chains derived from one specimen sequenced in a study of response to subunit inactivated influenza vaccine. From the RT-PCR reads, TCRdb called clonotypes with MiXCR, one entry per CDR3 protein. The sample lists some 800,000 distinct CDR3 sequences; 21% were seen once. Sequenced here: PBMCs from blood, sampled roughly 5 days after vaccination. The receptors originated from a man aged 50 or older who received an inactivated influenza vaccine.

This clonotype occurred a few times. The chain's CDR3 is CASSPPTGVDTGELFF. In DNA form, the CDR3 reads TGTGCCAGCAGCCCGCCGACAGGGGTGGACACCGGGGAGCTGTTTTTT. The V call is TRBV7-9, the J call TRBJ2-2; 8 bases line up with TRBD1. V shed 5 bases and J 3 bases; nucleotides not matched to a gene: 8. Germline V gene lookup returns CDR1 SEHNR and CDR2 FQNEAQ (reference sequence). CDR3 length: 16 residues.

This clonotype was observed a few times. The CDR3, as DNA: TGTGCCAGCAGCCAAGGAGCGCCGCTAGTGAAAGAGACCCAGTACTTC. Its protein is CASSQGAPLVKETQYF. The chain combines TRBV3-1 with TRBJ2-5; the D is unclear. The V gene lost 1 base and the J gene lost 3 bases, with 15 bases spanning the gap. CDR3 length equals 16 residues. Germline V gene lookup returns CDR1 LGHDT and CDR2 YNNKEL (reference sequence).

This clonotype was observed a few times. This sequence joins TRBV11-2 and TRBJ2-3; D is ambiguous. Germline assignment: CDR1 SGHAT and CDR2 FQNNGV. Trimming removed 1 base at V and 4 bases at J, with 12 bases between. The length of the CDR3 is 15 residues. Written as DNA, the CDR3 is TGTGCCAGCAGCTTAGTTTCTGCGCGACCAGATACGCAGTATTTT. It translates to CASSLVSARPDTQYF.

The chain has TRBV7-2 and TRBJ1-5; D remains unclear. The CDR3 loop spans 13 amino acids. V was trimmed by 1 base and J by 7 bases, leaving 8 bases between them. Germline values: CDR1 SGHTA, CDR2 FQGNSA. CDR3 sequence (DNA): TGTGCCAGCAGCTTAGTTGAGCGACAGCCCCAGCATTTT. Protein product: CASSLVERQPQHF.

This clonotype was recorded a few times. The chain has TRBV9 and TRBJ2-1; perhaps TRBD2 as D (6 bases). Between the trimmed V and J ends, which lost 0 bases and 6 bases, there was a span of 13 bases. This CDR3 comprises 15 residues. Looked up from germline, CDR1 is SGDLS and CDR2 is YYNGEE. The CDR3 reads CASSVEAGPSNEQFF. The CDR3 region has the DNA TGTGCCAGCAGCGTAGAGGCGGGACCTTCCAATGAGCAGTTCTTC.

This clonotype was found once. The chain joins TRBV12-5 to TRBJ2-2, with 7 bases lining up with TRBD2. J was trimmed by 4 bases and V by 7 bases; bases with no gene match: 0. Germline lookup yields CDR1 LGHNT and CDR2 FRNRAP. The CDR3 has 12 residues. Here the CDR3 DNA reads TGTGCTAGTGCGGGGGGCACCGGGGAGCTGTTTTTT. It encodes CASAGGTGELFF.

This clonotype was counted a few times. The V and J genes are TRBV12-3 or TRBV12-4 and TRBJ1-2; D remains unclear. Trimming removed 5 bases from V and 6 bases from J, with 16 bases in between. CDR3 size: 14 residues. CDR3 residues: CASSSQDYTNGYTF. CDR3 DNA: TGTGCCAGCAGTAGCCAAGATTATACAAATGGCTACACCTTC.

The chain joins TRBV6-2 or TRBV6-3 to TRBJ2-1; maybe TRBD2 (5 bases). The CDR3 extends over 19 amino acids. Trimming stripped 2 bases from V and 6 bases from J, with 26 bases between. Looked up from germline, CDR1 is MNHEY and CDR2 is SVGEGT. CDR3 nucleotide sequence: TGTGCCAGCAGTTACCCTTCGAACCGCGGGCCCACGAAGGCCAATGAGCAGTTCTTC. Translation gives CASSYPSNRGPTKANEQFF.

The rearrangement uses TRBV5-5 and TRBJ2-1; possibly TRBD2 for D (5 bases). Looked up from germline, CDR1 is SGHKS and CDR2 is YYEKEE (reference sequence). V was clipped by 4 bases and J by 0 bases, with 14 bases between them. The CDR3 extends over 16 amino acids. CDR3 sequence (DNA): TGTGCCAGCAGCCGCCGGGGAGTGAGCTCCTACAATGAGCAGTTCTTC. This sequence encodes CASSRRGVSSYNEQFF.

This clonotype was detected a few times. The CDR3 reads CASSGTSGNVGELFF. CDR3 coding DNA: TGTGCCAGCAGTGGGACTAGCGGGAATGTCGGGGAGCTGTTTTTT. This chain links TRBV2 with TRBJ2-2; 12 bases are a match to TRBD2. The CDR3 contains 15 residues. Germline V gene lookup returns CDR1 SNHLY and CDR2 FYNNEI. Trimming took 4 bases from V and 7 from J; bases not matched to a gene: 4. The entire variable domain, with the rest obtained from reference TRBV2 and TRBJ2-2, is as follows: EPEVTQTPSHQVTQMGQEVILRCVPISNHLYFYWYRQILGQKVEFLVSFYNNEISEKSEIFDDQFSVERPDGSNFTLKIRSTKLEDSAMYFCASSGTSGNVGELFFGEGSRLTVL.

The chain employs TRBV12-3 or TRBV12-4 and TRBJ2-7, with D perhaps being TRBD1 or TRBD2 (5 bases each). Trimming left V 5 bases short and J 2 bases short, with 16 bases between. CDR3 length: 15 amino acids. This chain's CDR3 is CASSLDGTYAYEQYF. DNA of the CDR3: TGTGCCAGCAGTCTGGACGGGACGTACGCCTACGAGCAGTACTTC.

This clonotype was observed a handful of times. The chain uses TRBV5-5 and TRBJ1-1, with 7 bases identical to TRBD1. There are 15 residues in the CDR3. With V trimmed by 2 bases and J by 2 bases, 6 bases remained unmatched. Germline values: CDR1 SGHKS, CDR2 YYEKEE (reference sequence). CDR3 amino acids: CASSFDRASNTEAFF. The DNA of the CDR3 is TGTGCCAGCAGCTTTGACAGGGCCTCTAACACTGAAGCTTTCTTT.

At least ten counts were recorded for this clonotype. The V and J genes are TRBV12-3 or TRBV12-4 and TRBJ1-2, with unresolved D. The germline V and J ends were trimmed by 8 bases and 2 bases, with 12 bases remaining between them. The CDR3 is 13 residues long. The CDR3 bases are TGTGCCAGCTCTCAGGTCCGAAACTATGGCTACACCTTC. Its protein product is CASSQVRNYGYTF.

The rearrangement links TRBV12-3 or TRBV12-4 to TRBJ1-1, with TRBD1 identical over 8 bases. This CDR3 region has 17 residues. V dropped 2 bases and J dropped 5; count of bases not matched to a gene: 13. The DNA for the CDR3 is TGTGCCAGCAGTTTACCCGGACAGGGACTTTATCGGACTGAAGCTTTCTTT. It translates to CASSLPGQGLYRTEAFF.

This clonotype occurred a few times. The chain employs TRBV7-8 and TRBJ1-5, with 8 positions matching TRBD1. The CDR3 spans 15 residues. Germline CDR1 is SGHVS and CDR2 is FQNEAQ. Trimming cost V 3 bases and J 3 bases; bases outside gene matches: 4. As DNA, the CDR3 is TGTGCCAGCAGCTTGGGACAGGTGATCAATCAGCCCCAGCATTTT. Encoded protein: CASSLGQVINQPQHF.

For the CDR3, the DNA is TGTGCCAGCAGCTTGGCCCCAGGGGGGAGAGAGCAGTACTTC. The encoded protein is CASSLAPGGREQYF. This chain links TRBV5-6 with TRBJ2-7; the D gene is possibly TRBD1 (7 bases). The CDR3 has 14 amino acids. Germline V gene lookup returns CDR1 SGHDT and CDR2 YYEEEE. V was trimmed by 0 bases and J by 7 bases, leaving 14 bases between them.

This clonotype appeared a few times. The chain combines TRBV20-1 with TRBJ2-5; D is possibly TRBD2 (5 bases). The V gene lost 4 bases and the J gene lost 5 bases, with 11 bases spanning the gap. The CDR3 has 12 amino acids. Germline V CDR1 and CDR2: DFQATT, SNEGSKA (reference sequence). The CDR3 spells CSATGPGETQYF. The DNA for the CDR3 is TGCAGTGCTACCGGGCCGGGGGAGACCCAGTACTTC.

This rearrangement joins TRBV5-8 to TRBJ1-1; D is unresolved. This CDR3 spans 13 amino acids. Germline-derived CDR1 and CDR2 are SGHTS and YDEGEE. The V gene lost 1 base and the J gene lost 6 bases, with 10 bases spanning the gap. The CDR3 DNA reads TGTGCCAGCAGCTTGATTCCCCTGCCTGAAGCTTTCTTT. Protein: CASSLIPLPEAFF. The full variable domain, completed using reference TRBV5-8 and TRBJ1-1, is EAGVTQSPTHLIKTRGQQATLRCSPISGHTSVYWYQQALGLGLQFLLWYDEGEERNRGNFPPRFSGRQFPNYSSELNVNALELEDSALYLCASSLIPLPEAFFGQGTRLTVV.

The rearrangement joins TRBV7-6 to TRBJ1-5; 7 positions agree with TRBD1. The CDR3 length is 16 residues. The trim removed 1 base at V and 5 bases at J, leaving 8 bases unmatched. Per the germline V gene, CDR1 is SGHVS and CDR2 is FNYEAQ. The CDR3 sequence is CASSLEGGTVHQPQHF. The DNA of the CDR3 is TGTGCCAGCAGCTTAGAAGGGGGGACAGTTCATCAGCCCCAGCATTTT. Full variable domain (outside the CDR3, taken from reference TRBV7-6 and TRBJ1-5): GAGVSQSPRYKVTKRGQDVALRCDPISGHVSLYWYRQALGQGPEFLTYFNYEAQQDKSGLPNDRFSAERPEGSISTLTIQRTEQRDSAMYRCASSLEGGTVHQPQHFGDGTRLSIL.